Listed below are T cell receptor beta chains from one sample, sequenced in a study of shared clonotypes between healthy human individuals. Sequencing was performed with immunoSEQ multiplex PCR; in TCRdb, only in-frame clones are kept and a portion is missing. The repertoire holds about 1.1 million clones, with approximately 80% as singletons. The sample consisted of memory CD4+ T cells from PBMCs. These TCRs come from a man aged 18 to 29 in good health. Some clones in this sample may be carry-over from other donors' samples. The CDR3 runs from the conserved cysteine through the conserved F or W. D genes are given only for firm matches. Only part of the rows carry a size: once, few, many, or a class if the clone is expanded.

v_gene,j_gene,abundance,d_gene,CDR3aa,CDR3nt
TRBV23-1,TRBJ1-5,NA,NA,CASSQAVRDSSPPQPQHF,TGCGCCAGCAGTCAGGCGGTCCGGGATTCATCACCACCTCAGCCCCAGCATTTT
TRBV18,TRBJ1-2,NA,NA,CASSPSNGGSEGYTF,TGTGCCAGCTCACCATCAAACGGGGGCTCTGAGGGCTACACCTTC
TRBV6-5,TRBJ2-1,few,NA,CASSWGGAHYNEQFF,TGTGCCAGCAGTTGGGGCGGGGCTCACTACAATGAGCAGTTCTTC
TRBV7-2,TRBJ2-2,NA,TRBD1,CASSSPMTGGNTGELFF,TGTGCCAGCAGCTCACCGATGACAGGGGGCAACACCGGGGAGCTGTTTTTT
TRBV5-1,TRBJ1-2,NA,TRBD1,CASSLAIGTGGYGYTF,TGCGCCAGCAGCTTGGCAATCGGGACAGGGGGCTATGGCTACACCTTC
TRBV7-8,TRBJ1-5,NA,TRBD1,CASKSSGTGDQPQHF,TGTGCCAGCAAGTCCTCCGGGACAGGTGATCAGCCCCAGCATTTT
TRBV4-1,TRBJ2-5,NA,TRBD2,CASSQDLAGESETQYF,TGCGCCAGCAGCCAAGATTTAGCGGGAGAGTCGGAGACCCAGTACTTC
TRBV29-1,TRBJ2-3,NA,NA,CSSGHKLLDTQYF,TGCAGCTCGGGACACAAGCTCCTTGATACGCAGTATTTT
TRBV7-9,TRBJ2-1,NA,NA,CASTKDSSYNEQFF,TGTGCCAGCACCAAAGATAGCTCCTACAATGAGCAGTTCTTC
TRBV29-1,TRBJ1-2,once,TRBD1,CSVPGTGSYGYTF,TGCAGCGTCCCAGGGACAGGGAGCTATGGCTACACCTTC
TRBV5-1,TRBJ1-1,once,TRBD1,CASSSLGQGHTEAFF,TGCGCCAGCAGCTCCCTAGGACAGGGGCACACTGAAGCTTTCTTT
TRBV5-4,TRBJ1-2,once,NA,CASSLVHVTGGYTF,TGTGCCAGCAGCTTGGTCCACGTCACTGGTGGCTACACCTTC
TRBV7-3,TRBJ2-1,few,NA,CASSLQVGGPNEQFF,TGTGCCAGCAGCCTCCAGGTTGGGGGCCCCAATGAGCAGTTCTTC
TRBV11-2,TRBJ1-2,NA,TRBD1,CASSLTTGQNYGYTF,TGTGCCAGCAGCTTAACAACGGGACAGAACTATGGCTACACCTTC
TRBV9,TRBJ1-4,NA,NA,CASSGLDRSNEKLFF,TGTGCCAGCAGCGGGCTCGACAGGAGCAATGAAAAACTGTTTTTT
TRBV5-1,TRBJ1-1,NA,NA,CASSFQGQNTEAFF,TGCGCCAGCAGCTTCCAGGGCCAGAACACTGAAGCTTTCTTT
TRBV4-3,TRBJ2-7,NA,TRBD2,CASSQVRQGGHEQYF,TGCGCCAGCAGCCAAGTTAGGCAGGGAGGGCACGAGCAGTACTTC
TRBV30,TRBJ1-6,NA,TRBD1,CAWGTGTTLHF,TGTGCCTGGGGGACAGGGACCACCCTCCACTTT
TRBV30,TRBJ2-3,NA,TRBD2,CAWGLAGEAFTDTQYF,TGTGCCTGGGGACTAGCGGGAGAGGCTTTCACAGATACGCAGTATTTT
TRBV19,TRBJ2-1,NA,TRBD2,CASRGRLAGEYNEQFF,TGTGCCAGTAGAGGAAGACTAGCGGGAGAATACAATGAGCAGTTCTTC
TRBV7-9,TRBJ1-5,NA,TRBD1,CASSLALSGGLWFDQPQHF,TGTGCCAGCAGCTTAGCGTTGTCAGGGGGCTTATGGTTTGATCAGCCCCAGCATTTT
TRBV7-3,TRBJ2-1,NA,NA,CASSPTAWNEQFF,TGTGCCAGCAGCCCGACAGCATGGAATGAGCAGTTCTTC
TRBV4-2,TRBJ1-3,NA,TRBD1,CASSQDLRTGLGNTIYF,TGTGCCAGCAGCCAAGATCTTCGGACAGGGCTTGGAAACACCATATATTTT
TRBV28,TRBJ1-2,NA,NA,CASSLTGWSGYTF,TGTGCCAGCAGCCTGACAGGTTGGAGTGGCTACACCTTC
TRBV7-9,TRBJ2-2,NA,NA,CASSLGRSGGELFF,TGTGCCAGCAGCTTAGGGAGGAGCGGTGGGGAGCTGTTTTTT
TRBV18,TRBJ1-2,NA,NA,CASSPVAGVDGYTF,TGTGCCAGCTCACCGGTGGCAGGGGTGGATGGCTACACCTTC
TRBV19,TRBJ2-1,once,NA,CASSKTGAFDPYNEQFF,TGTGCCAGTAGTAAGACAGGTGCCTTTGACCCTTACAATGAGCAGTTCTTC
TRBV10-3,TRBJ1-2,NA,TRBD1,CAISEWDRGFYGYTF,TGTGCCATCAGTGAATGGGACAGGGGGTTCTATGGCTACACCTTC
TRBV5-1,TRBJ2-1,NA,NA,CASSTGTDSYNEQFF,TGCGCCAGCAGCACCGGGACGGACTCTTACAATGAGCAGTTCTTC
TRBV7-9,TRBJ1-2,few,TRBD1,CASSFEGARAPGYTF,TGTGCCAGCAGCTTCGAGGGGGCGCGAGCCCCAGGCTACACCTTC
TRBV5-1,TRBJ2-7,NA,NA,CASCQDIHTGDEQYF,TGCGCCAGCTGCCAGGATATCCACACGGGGGACGAGCAGTACTTC
TRBV2,TRBJ1-1,NA,NA,CASSEARDTEAFF,TGTGCCAGCAGTGAAGCTCGGGACACTGAAGCTTTCTTT
TRBV4-1,TRBJ1-3,NA,NA,CASSQGYGDTIYF,TGCGCCAGCAGCCAAGGCTACGGCGACACCATATATTTT
TRBV12-5,TRBJ2-1,NA,NA,CASGQAGSYNEQFF,TGTGCTAGTGGTCAGGCGGGCTCCTACAATGAGCAGTTCTTC
TRBV7-5,TRBJ2-7,once,NA,CVRSLGTSSYEQYF,TGTGTCAGAAGCTTGGGGACTAGCAGCTACGAGCAGTACTTC
TRBV5-4,TRBJ2-7,NA,NA,CASSLASRAGSYEQYF,TGTGCCAGCAGCTTGGCCTCAAGGGCCGGCTCCTACGAGCAGTACTTC
TRBV28,TRBJ1-2,NA,NA,CASSLVGRGNSF,NA
TRBV18,TRBJ1-5,NA,NA,CASSPYRNQPQHF,TGTGCCAGCTCACCTTACCGGAATCAGCCCCAGCATTTT
TRBV5-1,TRBJ2-3,many,TRBD1,CASSSPGQGTQYF,TGCGCCAGCAGCTCCCCGGGACAGGGTACGCAGTATTTT
TRBV19,TRBJ1-5,NA,NA,CASSYTGTSNQPQHF,TGTGCCAGTAGTTATACCGGGACAAGCAATCAGCCCCAGCATTTT
TRBV30,TRBJ2-1,NA,NA,CAWSERWRQQFF,TGTGCCTGGAGTGAACGCTGGAGACAGCAGTTCTTC
TRBV29-1,TRBJ2-7,once,NA,CSVEIYQGQGSYEQYF,TGCAGCGTTGAAATATATCAGGGGCAAGGATCCTACGAGCAGTACTTC
TRBV28,TRBJ1-2,NA,NA,CASSLRVDYGYTF,TGTGCCAGCAGTTTGCGGGTGGACTATGGCTACACCTTC
TRBV7-9,TRBJ1-2,NA,NA,CASSFGRGDGYTF,TGTGCCAGCAGCTTCGGCAGGGGAGATGGCTACACCTTC
TRBV4-1,TRBJ2-7,NA,TRBD2,CASSYPGLAYEQYF,TGCGCCAGCAGCTACCCGGGACTAGCCTACGAGCAGTACTTC
TRBV7-2,TRBJ1-2,many,NA,CASSRTDYGYTF,TGTGCCAGCAGCCGGACCGACTATGGCTACACCTTC
TRBV10-3,TRBJ1-3,NA,NA,CAISEGAGTTGNTIYF,TGTGCCATCAGTGAAGGGGCCGGGACAACTGGAAACACCATATATTTT
TRBV28,TRBJ2-3,once,TRBD2,CASSNRGLADHSDTQYF,TGTGCCAGCAGCAACCGGGGACTAGCGGATCACTCAGATACGCAGTATTTT
TRBV18,TRBJ2-7,NA,TRBD2,CASSPRLAGRNEQYF,TGTGCCAGCTCGCCAAGACTAGCGGGGAGGAACGAGCAGTACTTC
TRBV19,TRBJ1-5,NA,NA,CASRPLGNQPQHF,TGTGCCAGTAGGCCCCTCGGCAATCAGCCCCAGCATTTT
TRBV7-3,TRBJ2-3,NA,NA,CASSFRQVSTDTQYF,TGTGCCAGCAGCTTTCGACAGGTGAGCACAGATACGCAGTATTTT
TRBV18,TRBJ1-4,NA,NA,CASSDSEKLFF,TGTGCCAGCTCCGACAGTGAAAAACTGTTTTTT
TRBV5-1,TRBJ1-5,once,NA,CASSLGDDGHRGQPQHF,TGCGCCAGCAGCTTGGGAGATGACGGGCACCGGGGTCAGCCCCAGCATTTT
TRBV14,TRBJ2-6,NA,TRBD1,CASSPNWGTGETGANVLTF,TGTGCCAGCAGCCCGAATTGGGGGACAGGAGAAACTGGGGCCAACGTCCTGACTTTC
TRBV30,TRBJ2-6,once,NA,CAWSRIGSVGANVLTF,TGTGCCTGGAGTCGCATCGGGTCCGTAGGGGCCAACGTCCTGACTTTC
TRBV5-1,TRBJ1-5,few,NA,CASSPTVGGSNQPQHF,TGCGCCAGCAGCCCGACGGTTGGGGGTTCAAATCAGCCCCAGCATTTT
TRBV10-3,TRBJ2-7,NA,TRBD2,CAISASGGTYEQYF,TGTGCCATCAGCGCCTCGGGGGGAACCTACGAGCAGTACTTC
TRBV5-1,TRBJ2-7,NA,NA,CASSLVGSRSYEQYF,TGCGCCAGCAGCTTGGTGGGATCCCGCTCCTACGAGCAGTACTTC
TRBV18,TRBJ2-7,NA,NA,CASSPLAGAAGEQYF,TGTGCCAGCTCACCACTTGCAGGGGCGGCGGGGGAGCAGTACTTC